This T cell receptor beta chain was documented in a study of blood T cell repertoires in COVID-19. Authors' methods: Reference gene primer amplification gave estimated nucleated cell counts. Assay used: immunoSEQ multiplex PCR; TCRdb lists only in-frame clones, some missing. V and J calls and clone size are as listed in that table; D and trimming were resolved from the DNA. The table has about 440,000 clones, 70% to 90% seen once. The receptor's source is a woman aged 50 to 65 with COVID-19, enrolled during active disease. Sequencing was carried out using peripheral blood.

DNA for the CDR3: TGTGCCAGCAGCCCCCTTGGCGGGGGTGGCTACACCTTC. This encodes CASSPLGGGGYTF. The genes are TRBV27 and TRBJ1-2; D perhaps matches TRBD1 (5 bases). The CDR3 has 13 residues. Per the germline V gene, CDR1 is MNHEY and CDR2 is SMNVEV (reference sequence). Trimming stripped 6 bases from V and 7 bases from J, with 15 bases between.